Detailed here is one T cell receptor (beta chain). Its antigen is as yet unknown. This record belongs to a study of blood T cells in healthy people across ages. Study observations and caveats: Versus aged donors, long-lived donors had higher diversity and more naive CD4+ cells. In older individuals, TCR beta diversity per million T cells was lower, falling roughly linearly with age.

Sample donors were healthy Caucasian individuals that came from Russia, aged 6 to 90. The germline V gene has CDR1 SGHRS and CDR2 YFSETQ. Trimming cost V 3 bases and J 1 base, with 14 bases left between them. This CDR3 is built from 15 residues. Then a second PCR, running roughly 7 to 11 cycles, was carried out with a sample-barcoded 5' primer and a J-beta primer mix. Each single sample gave us at least 2.5 million CDR3-containing paired-end reads. TCRdb called the 5' RACE reads again in MiXCR, with one record for every CDR3 protein. The profile covers about 1.8 million distinct CDR3 sequences, with roughly 52% appearing a single time and roughly 2.1% taken by the ten largest.

Sequencing input: blood. This receptor was obtained from a woman aged 40 to 49 in good health. The gene calls are TRBV5-1 and TRBJ2-7; D is possibly TRBD1 or TRBD2 (5 bases each). In nucleotides, the CDR3 is TGCGCCAGCAGCTCGACGGGACCTGCGTCCTACGAGCAGTACTTC. Encoded protein: CASSSTGPASYEQYF.